This T cell receptor beta chain is drawn from a study of T cell responses to AZD1222 COVID-19 vaccine. The germline V gene encodes CDR1 GTSNPN and CDR2 SVGIG (reference sequence). The CDR3 length is 13 residues. Between the trimmed V and J ends, which lost 0 bases and 5 bases, there was a span of 8 bases. Clones were sequenced by immunoSEQ multiplex PCR, and TCRdb holds only the in-frame ones, with some missing. The sample shows 180,000 or so clones, 88% of them seen only once. Regarding this clone: The antigen remains undetermined.

Study-wide points: A reported finding is that nearly half of spike-specific TCRs target unmutated variant regions. Dominant CD4 TCR responses targeted spike regions 160-218 and 743-854. The breadth and depth of Spike-specific TCRs increased once two AZD1222 doses had been given. Clonal diversity was possibly underestimated; the donors were predominantly white British and more often female.

Material: peripheral blood, obtained 28 days after the second AZD1222 dose. This receptor was taken from an adult who received the AZD1222 COVID-19 vaccine. The chain links TRBV30 to TRBJ1-5, with D uncertain. The chain's CDR3 is CAWSVLRDQPQHF. The CDR3 DNA follows: TGTGCCTGGAGTGTACTAAGAGATCAGCCCCAGCATTTT.